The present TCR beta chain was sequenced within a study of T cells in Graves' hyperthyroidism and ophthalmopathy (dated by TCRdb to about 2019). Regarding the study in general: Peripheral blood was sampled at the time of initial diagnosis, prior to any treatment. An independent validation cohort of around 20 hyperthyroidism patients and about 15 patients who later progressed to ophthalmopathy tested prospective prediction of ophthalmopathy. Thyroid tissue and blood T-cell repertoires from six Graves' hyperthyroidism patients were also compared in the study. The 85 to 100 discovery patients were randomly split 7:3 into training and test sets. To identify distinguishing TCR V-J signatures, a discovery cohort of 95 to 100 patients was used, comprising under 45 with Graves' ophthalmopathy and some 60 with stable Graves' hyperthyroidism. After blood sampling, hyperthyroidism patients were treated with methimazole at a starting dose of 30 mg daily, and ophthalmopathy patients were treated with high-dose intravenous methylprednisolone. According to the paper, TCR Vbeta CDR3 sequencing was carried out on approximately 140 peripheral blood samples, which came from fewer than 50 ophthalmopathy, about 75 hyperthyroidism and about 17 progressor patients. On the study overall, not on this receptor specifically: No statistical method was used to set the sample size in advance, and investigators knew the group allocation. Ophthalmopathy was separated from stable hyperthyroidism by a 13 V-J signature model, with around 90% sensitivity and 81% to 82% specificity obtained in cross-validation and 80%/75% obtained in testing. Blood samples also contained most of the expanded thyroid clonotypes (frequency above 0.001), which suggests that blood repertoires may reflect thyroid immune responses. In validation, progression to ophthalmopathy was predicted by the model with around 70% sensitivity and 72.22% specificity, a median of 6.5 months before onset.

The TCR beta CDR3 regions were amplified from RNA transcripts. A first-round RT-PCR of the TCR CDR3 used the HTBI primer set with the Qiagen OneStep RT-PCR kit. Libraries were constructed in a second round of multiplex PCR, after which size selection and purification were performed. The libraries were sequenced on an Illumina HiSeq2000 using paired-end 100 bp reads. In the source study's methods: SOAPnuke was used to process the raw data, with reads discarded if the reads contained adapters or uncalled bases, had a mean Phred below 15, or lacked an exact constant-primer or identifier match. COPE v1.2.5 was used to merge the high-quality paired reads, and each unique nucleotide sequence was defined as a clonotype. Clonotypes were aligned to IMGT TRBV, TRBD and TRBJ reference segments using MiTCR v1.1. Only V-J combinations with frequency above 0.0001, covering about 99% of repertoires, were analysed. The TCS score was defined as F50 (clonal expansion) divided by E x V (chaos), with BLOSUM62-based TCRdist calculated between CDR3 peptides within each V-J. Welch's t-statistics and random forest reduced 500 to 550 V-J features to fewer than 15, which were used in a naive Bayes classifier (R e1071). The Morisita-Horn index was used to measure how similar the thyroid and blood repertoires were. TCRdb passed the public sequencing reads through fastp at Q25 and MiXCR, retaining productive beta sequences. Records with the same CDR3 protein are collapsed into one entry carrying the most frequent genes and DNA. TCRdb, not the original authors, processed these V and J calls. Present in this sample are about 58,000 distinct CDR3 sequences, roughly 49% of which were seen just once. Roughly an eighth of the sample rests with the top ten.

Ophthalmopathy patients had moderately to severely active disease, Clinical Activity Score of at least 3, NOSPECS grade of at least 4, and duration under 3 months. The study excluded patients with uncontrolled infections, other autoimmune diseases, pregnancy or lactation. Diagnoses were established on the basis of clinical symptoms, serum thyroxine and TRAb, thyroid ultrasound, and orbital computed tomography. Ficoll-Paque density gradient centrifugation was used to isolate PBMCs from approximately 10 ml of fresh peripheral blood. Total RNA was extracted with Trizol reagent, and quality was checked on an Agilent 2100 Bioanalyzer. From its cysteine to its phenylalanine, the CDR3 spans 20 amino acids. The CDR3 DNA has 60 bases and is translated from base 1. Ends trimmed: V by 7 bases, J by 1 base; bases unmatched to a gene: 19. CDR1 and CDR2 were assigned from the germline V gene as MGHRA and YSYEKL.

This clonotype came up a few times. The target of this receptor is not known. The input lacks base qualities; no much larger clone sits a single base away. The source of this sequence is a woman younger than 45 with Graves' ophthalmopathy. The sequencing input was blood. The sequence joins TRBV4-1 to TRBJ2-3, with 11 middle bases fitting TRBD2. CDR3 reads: CASTTLGLAGGRRGTDTQYF. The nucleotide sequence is TGCGCCAGCACCACCCTGGGGCTAGCGGGAGGCCGGCGGGGCACAGATACGCAGTATTTT.